The 9 T cell receptor beta chains below all came from one sample that was sequenced in a study of blood T cells in healthy people across ages. Combining a sample-barcoded 5' primer with a J-beta primer mix, a second PCR ran for roughly 7 to 12 cycles. TCRdb reanalysed the 5' RACE reads using MiXCR and keeps one entry per CDR3 protein. This sample has roughly 700,000 distinct CDR3 sequences, with 20% to 30% found just once. These data also featured in a second study, about T cells of mothers and their children.

The sequenced sample consisted of blood. These receptors were obtained from a boy younger than 18 in good health.

This chain links TRBV15 with TRBJ2-7; D gene unclear. The end of the DNA aligns better with TRBJ2-5, so the J call may be wrong. CDR1 is LNHNV, CDR2 YYDKDF, per germline (reference sequence). The CDR3 contains 13 residues. In DNA, the CDR3 is TGTGCCTCCCTCGGTGGGGATCAAGAGACCCAGTACTTC. Protein product: CASLGGDQETQYF.

This chain connects TRBV24-1 to TRBJ2-3; a possible D gene is TRBD2 (6 bases). From germline, CDR1 is KGHDR and CDR2 SFDVKD. V was shortened by 4 bases and J by 3 bases, with 13 bases between the two germline ends. The CDR3 extends over 15 amino acids. CDR3 sequence (DNA): TGTGCCACCAGTGACCTGCGGGGCACGACAGATACGCAGTATTTT. Residues: CATSDLRGTTDTQYF.

CDR3 DNA: TGTGCCAGCTCACCGGGGTCCTTCGGAGAGACCCAGTACTTC. This sequence encodes CASSPGSFGETQYF. The chain has TRBV18 and TRBJ2-5, with no clear D. The CDR3 loop spans 14 amino acids. The germline V gene encodes CDR1 KGHSH and CDR2 LQKENI. Between the trimmed V and J ends, which lost 3 bases and 4 bases, there was a span of 12 bases.

The chain employs TRBV11-2 and TRBJ2-6; 8 nucleotides line up with TRBD1. The CDR3 extends over 19 amino acids. V gave up 0 bases and J gave up 0 bases; unmatched junction bases: 7. CDR1 and CDR2 from the germline V gene are SGHAT and FQNNGV. As DNA, the CDR3 is TGTGCCAGCAGCTTAGATTTCGGGACAGGACACTCTGGGGCCAACGTCCTGACTTTC. As protein: CASSLDFGTGHSGANVLTF.

This clonotype was counted only a few times. The chain carries TRBV5-8 and TRBJ2-1, with 10 nucleotides matching TRBD2. This CDR3 region has 16 residues. V trimming: 4 bases; J trimming: 0 bases; junction bases outside the gene matches: 4. Germline CDR1 and CDR2: SGHTS and YDEGEE. Here the CDR3 DNA reads TGTGCCAGCAGCCCTGGGACTAGCGACTCCTACAATGAGCAGTTCTTC. It translates to CASSPGTSDSYNEQFF.

The chain is built from TRBV5-1 and TRBJ2-5; 15 positions match TRBD2. Germline V CDR1 and CDR2: SGHRS, YFSETQ. With 4 bases clipped from V and 4 bases from J, the junction kept 8 bases outside the gene matches. The length of the CDR3 is 17 residues. The chain's CDR3 is CASSAGLAGGMAETQYF. The CDR3 DNA follows: TGCGCCAGCAGCGCCGGACTAGCGGGAGGGATGGCAGAGACCCAGTACTTC.

This clonotype was recorded a few times. V usage is TRBV7-9 and J usage is TRBJ1-2; D unclear. This CDR3 spans 15 amino acids. Germline V lookup: CDR1 SEHNR, CDR2 FQNEAQ (reference sequence). The V end was cut by 1 base, the J end by 0 bases, with 9 bases between. The chain's CDR3 is CASSLVVQSNYGYTF. CDR3 nucleotides: TGTGCCAGCAGCTTAGTGGTACAGTCTAACTATGGCTACACCTTC.

V gene TRBV10-3 combines with J gene TRBJ2-5; 10 bases match TRBD1. Per the germline V gene, CDR1 is ENHRY and CDR2 is SYGVKD. Trimming at V came to 4 bases and at J to 2 bases, leaving 1 base not matched to a gene. The CDR3 is 14 residues long. Here the CDR3 reads CAISGTGGQETQYF. CDR3 sequence (DNA): TGTGCCATCAGTGGGACAGGGGGGCAAGAGACCCAGTACTTC.

This clonotype was counted only a few times. The chain links TRBV7-2 to TRBJ2-7; D is possibly TRBD1 or TRBD2 (5 bases each). The CDR3 extends over 16 amino acids. In germline, CDR1 is SGHTA, CDR2 FQGNSA. V lost 2 bases to trimming and J lost 2 bases, with 16 bases between them. CDR3: CASSLNGGLGAYEQYF. The CDR3 coding sequence is TGTGCCAGCAGCTTAAATGGGGGTCTTGGAGCCTACGAGCAGTACTTC.